This T cell receptor (beta chain) was identified in a study of blood T cell repertoires in COVID-19. Study overall: The United States, Italy and Spain were the sources of the acute and convalescent COVID-19 samples. Sources were T cells, B-cell-depleted T cells, or PBMCs; the material itself was cDNA or gDNA.

Under the authors' procedure: Cell counts per sample came from amplifying reference gene primers. Generated by immunoSEQ multiplex PCR, the TCRdb table keeps only in-frame clones and is missing some. V, J and clone size reflect that table, while D and trimming were determined from the DNA. The sample holds more than 150,000 clones, approximately 87% seen once. CDR3 size: 14 residues. Deletions cut 3 bases from V and 5 bases from J, with 10 bases between. Germline assignment: CDR1 SGHTA and CDR2 FQGNSA. The specimen was peripheral blood. The genes are TRBV7-2 and TRBJ2-2; D is unresolved. The sequence derives from a man aged 70 or older with active or convalescent COVID-19. The CDR3 reads CASSFLIDTGELFF. DNA of the CDR3: TGTGCCAGCAGCTTCCTAATCGATACCGGGGAGCTGTTTTTT.